The clone carrying this T cell receptor beta chain was detected ten times or more. The antigen remains undetermined. BIOMED2 TRB-A/B primer pools were used in multiplex TRB PCR. MiXCR, applied by TCRdb to the multiplex PCR reads, yields one record per CDR3 protein. Of over 15,000 distinct CDR3 sequences in the sample, roughly 28% were seen once. Blood genomic DNA input for TRB amplification was roughly 250-500 ng. The sample is drawn from a study of T and B cells in COVID-19 patients. Study as a whole: The recovered patients had mostly mild to moderate COVID-19 with outpatient management. In the active-infection cohort, about 90% of the 20 patients had comorbidities linked to unfavorable COVID-19 outcome. Study observations and caveats: Clonality of TRB repertoires was high in active COVID-19; recovery brought above-healthy diversity and richness.

The CDR3 is 14 residues long. CDR1 is PRHDT and CDR2 is FYEKMQ in the germline V gene (reference sequence). Trimming removed 0 bases at V and 6 bases at J, with 10 bases between. Sequenced material: blood. The TCR sequence derives from a human donor who had recovered from COVID-19. The rearrangement links TRBV13 to TRBJ2-3, with D tentatively TRBD1 or TRBD2 (5 bases each). CDR3: CASSLGGEGDTQYF. Written as DNA, the CDR3 is TGTGCCAGCAGCTTAGGCGGAGAGGGGGATACGCAGTATTTT. Variable domain in full (rest from reference TRBV13 and TRBJ2-3): AAGVIQSPRHLIKEKRETATLKCYPIPRHDTVYWYQQGPGQDPQFLISFYEKMQSDKGSIPDRFSAQQFSDYHSELNMSSLELGDSALYFCASSLGGEGDTQYFGPGTRLTVL.